This T cell receptor (beta chain) was captured by sequencing in a study of blood T cell repertoires in COVID-19 (dated by TCRdb to about 2020). Background on the whole study: Collaborator samples came from the United States, Italy and Spain and covered acute and convalescent phases of COVID-19. The material from the prospective study consisted of cDNA or gDNA derived from T cells, B-cell-depleted T cells, or PBMCs. A freely available public database, intended as a resource for researchers studying the immune response to SARS-CoV-2, is where the repertoires were released. Nearly every sample came with metadata listing a de-identified subject ID, COVID-19 status, age in years and sex. The samples were drawn from the first 160 participants of the ongoing ImmuneRACE study and from about 1,200 subjects provided by 6 global collaborators. Deeply sampled blood TCRbeta repertoires from subjects exposed to, actively infected with, or recovered from COVID-19 were included in the dataset. Where HLA class I and class II types were available, the types were taken from metadata supplied by the sample provider, not from assay-based typing.

General findings and caveats noted by the study authors: The amount of clinical and demographic metadata varied by source and participant and was provided uncurated.

With regard to this clone: This clone's antigen is unknown. No clone much larger than this one lies a single base away; base qualities are absent.

The collaborating institutions used their own protocols to collect whole blood in K2EDTA tubes. For TCRbeta analysis, collaborators shipped samples as frozen whole blood, isolated PBMCs, or DNA extracted from either of those sample types. TCRbeta CDR3 regions were amplified from genomic DNA using the immunoSEQ Assay, a bias-controlled multiplex PCR. The published analysis was carried out like this. Nucleated cell counts per sample were estimated from amplification of reference gene primers within the assay. Sequence reads were collapsed and filtered to measure the absolute abundance of every unique TCRbeta CDR3 rearrangement. For each sample, productive Simpson clonality was calculated as the square root of Simpson's diversity index across productive rearrangements. Not all clones reach the TCRdb copy of this immuneACCESS table, which keeps in-frame sequences only. Checked studies attribute under half of the gap to unresolved V genes and leave the rest unexplained. The DNA was the basis for D and trimming; V, J and clone size are from that table. This sample holds roughly 260,000 clones; over 75% were observed only once. The ten largest clones take up roughly 2.5% of the sample.

From a lookup of the germline V gene, CDR1 and CDR2 are SGHVS and FQNEAQ. The CDR3 measures 15 amino acids from cysteine to phenylalanine. Just the 45-base CDR3 DNA is kept, in frame starting at base 1. V was cut back by 1 base and J by 8 bases, leaving a gap of 14 bases between them. Input material: peripheral blood. The V gene is TRBV7-8 and the J gene is TRBJ1-4; the D gene remains uncertain. This TCR was sampled from a woman in her 50s with acute or convalescent COVID-19. The CDR3 region reads CASSLGGRDGEKLFF. The nucleotides read TGTGCCAGCAGCTTAGGTGGACGGGATGGGGAAAAACTGTTTTTT.